The 2 T cell receptor beta chains in this list originate from one sample, sequenced in a study of CD8+ T cells in alopecia areata. The treatment was: oral pan-JAK inhibitor, 5-10 mg twice daily. Following RNA extraction, reverse transcription yielded cDNA that acted as the sequencing template. Profiling relied on immunoSEQ multiplex PCR, and the TCRdb table lists in-frame clones only, not all of them. Altogether 100,000 to 150,000 clones are present, around 63% being singletons, with the ten largest covering approximately 5.1%. The sample consisted of CD4+ T cells sorted from blood, taken at week 4, from a patient treated with tofacitinib. Receptor source: a human donor with alopecia areata.

The chain combines TRBV6-6 with TRBJ2-7; D gene uncertain. Trimming removed 0 bases at V and 3 bases at J, with 12 bases between. The germline V gene encodes CDR1 MNHNY and CDR2 SVGAGI (reference sequence). The CDR3 is made up of 15 amino acids. The CDR3 coding sequence is TGTGCCAGCAGTTACTCGACCACGGCGATCTACGAGCAGTACTTC. Translated: CASSYSTTAIYEQYF.

V is TRBV4-2 and J is TRBJ2-1, with D unresolved. Trimming cost V 0 bases and J 9 bases, with 9 bases left between them. Per germline, CDR1 LGHNA and CDR2 YNFKEQ. The CDR3 is 13 amino acids. The CDR3 region is CASSQDLYGEQFF. The CDR3 region has the DNA TGTGCCAGCAGCCAAGATCTATACGGTGAGCAGTTCTTC.